The 4 T cell receptor beta chains below all came from one sample that was sequenced in a study of blood T cell repertoires in COVID-19. The table came from immunoSEQ multiplex PCR; TCRdb's copy has only in-frame clones and leaves some out. The sample has hundreds of thousands of clones, around 87% seen once. The sample taken for sequencing was peripheral blood. These receptors were collected from a man aged 55 to 70 with acute or convalescent COVID-19.

This rearrangement joins TRBV24-1 to TRBJ2-1; TRBD1 agrees at 8 bases. J was trimmed by 0 bases and V by 3 bases; bases with no gene match: 3. The CDR3 runs to 16 residues. Germline CDR1 and CDR2: KGHDR and SFDVKD. Written as DNA, the CDR3 is TGTGCCACCAGTGATCAAACAGGGGGCTCCTACAATGAGCAGTTCTTC. Translation: CATSDQTGGSYNEQFF.

V is TRBV7-9 and J is TRBJ2-1, with 9 bases lining up with TRBD1. Trimming cost V 8 bases and J 4 bases; bases outside gene matches: 9. CDR1 SEHNR and CDR2 FQNEAQ come from the germline V gene (reference sequence). CDR3 size: 15 residues. This CDR3 reads CASPGPGQGYNEQFF. For the CDR3, the DNA is TGTGCCAGCCCCGGCCCGGGACAGGGTTACAATGAGCAGTTCTTC.

The chain links TRBV28 to TRBJ2-1, with a weak D call TRBD1 (6 bases). The CDR3 runs to 11 residues. Trimming stripped 5 bases from V and 10 bases from J, with 9 bases between. Germline CDR1 reads MDHEN; CDR2 reads SYDVKM. As DNA, the CDR3 is TGTGCCAGCAGTCACGGGACAGAGCAGTTCTTC. Encoded protein: CASSHGTEQFF.

The chain couples TRBV19 to TRBJ1-5; D might be TRBD1 (6 bases). This CDR3 is built from 15 residues. Germline-derived CDR1 and CDR2 are LNHDA and SQIVND (reference sequence). V lost 7 bases and J 6 bases, leaving 19 bases between the germline ends. The chain's CDR3 is CASIRQAGASQPQHF. Written as DNA, the CDR3 is TGTGCCAGTATCCGCCAAGCGGGGGCTAGTCAGCCCCAGCATTTT. Full variable domain (missing parts from reference TRBV19 and TRBJ1-5): DGGITQSPKYLFRKEGQNVTLSCEQNLNHDAMYWYRQDPGQGLRLIYYSQIVNDFQKGDIAEGYSVSREKKESFPLTVTSAQKNPTAFYLCASIRQAGASQPQHFGDGTRLSIL.